This T cell receptor beta chain was captured by sequencing in a study of blood T cell repertoires in COVID-19. Original processing methods: Quantification of nucleated cells was approximated via reference gene primer amplification. Repertoires were generated with immunoSEQ multiplex PCR, while TCRdb's copy carries only in-frame clones and drops some. Clone size and V and J calls were adopted from that table, with D and trimming inferred from the DNA. The sample lists 150,000 or so clones; about 89% were seen once. Germline CDR1 and CDR2: DFQATT and SNEGSKA (reference sequence). V lost 7 bases and J 2 bases, leaving 9 bases between the germline ends. CDR3 length: 11 residues.

The chain is built from TRBV20-1 and TRBJ2-7, with D possibly TRBD2 on 6 matching bases. The TCR originated in a man older than 75 with acute or convalescent COVID-19. The material sequenced was peripheral blood. The CDR3 bases are TGCAGTGTCGGGGGACCCTACGAGCAGTACTTC. This encodes CSVGGPYEQYF.